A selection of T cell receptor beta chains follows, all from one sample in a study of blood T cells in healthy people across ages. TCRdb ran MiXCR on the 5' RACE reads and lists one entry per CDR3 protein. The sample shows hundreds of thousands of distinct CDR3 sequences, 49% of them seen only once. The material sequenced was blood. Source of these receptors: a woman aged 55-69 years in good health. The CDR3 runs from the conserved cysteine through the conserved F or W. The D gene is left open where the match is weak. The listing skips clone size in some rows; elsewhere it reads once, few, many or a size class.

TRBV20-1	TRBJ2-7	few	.	CSAKPGSSYEQYF	TGCAGTGCTAAGCCGGGGAGCTCCTACGAGCAGTACTTC
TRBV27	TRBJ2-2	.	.	CASSLQLAANTGELFF	TGTGCCAGCAGTTTACAACTAGCCGCGAACACCGGGGAGCTGTTTTTT
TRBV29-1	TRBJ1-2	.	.	CSVGTRDKTYGYTF	TGCAGCGTGGGCACAAGGGACAAAACCTATGGCTACACCTTC
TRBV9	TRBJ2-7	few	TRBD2	CASSPPGLASYEQYF	TGTGCCAGCAGCCCACCGGGACTAGCCTCCTACGAGCAGTACTTC
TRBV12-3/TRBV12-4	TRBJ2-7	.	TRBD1	CASSRTGTDEQYF	TGTGCCAGCAGTAGAACCGGGACAGACGAGCAGTACTTC
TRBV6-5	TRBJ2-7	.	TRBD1	CASSSLGDRNTYVQYF	TGTGCCAGCAGTTCCCTAGGGGACAGGAATACCTACGTGCAGTACTTC
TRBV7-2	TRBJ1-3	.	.	CASSLGQGRDTIYF	TGTGCCAGCAGCTTAGGGCAGGGTAGAGACACCATATATTTT
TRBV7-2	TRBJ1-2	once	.	CASSRRTAKYGYTF	TGTGCCAGCAGCCGACGGACAGCGAAATATGGCTACACCTTC
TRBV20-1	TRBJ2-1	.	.	CSATRTGEQFF	TGCAGTGCTACTCGAACGGGGGAGCAGTTCTTC
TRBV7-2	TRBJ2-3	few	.	CASSVGVDDTQYF	TGTGCCAGCAGCGTAGGAGTGGACGATACGCAGTATTTT
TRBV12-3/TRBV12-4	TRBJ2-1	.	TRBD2	CASSFLRGGPSNEQFF	TGTGCCAGCTCCTTCCTTCGGGGAGGGCCTTCCAATGAGCAGTTCTTC
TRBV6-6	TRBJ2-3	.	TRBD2	CASILAGTDTQYF	TGTGCCAGCATCCTAGCGGGGACAGATACGCAGTATTTT
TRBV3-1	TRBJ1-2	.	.	CASSLRSGGNYGYTF	TGTGCCAGCAGCCTCCGAAGCGGGGGTAACTATGGCTACACCTTC
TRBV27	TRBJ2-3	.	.	CASSPPSSGRASTDTQYF	TGTGCCAGCAGTCCGCCCTCCTCGGGCAGGGCTAGCACAGATACGCAGTATTTT
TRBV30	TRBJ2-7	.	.	CAWSAGASYEQYF	TGTGCCTGGAGTGCCGGGGCCTCCTACGAGCAGTACTTC
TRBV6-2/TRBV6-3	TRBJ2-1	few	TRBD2	CATTLGAGGPFNEQFF	TGTGCCACCACCTTAGGCGCGGGAGGGCCTTTCAATGAGCAGTTCTTC
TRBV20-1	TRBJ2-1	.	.	CSASQPSNEQFF	TGCAGTGCTAGCCAGCCGAGCAATGAGCAGTTCTTC
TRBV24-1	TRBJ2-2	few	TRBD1	CATSDDRGPNTGELFF	TGTGCCACCAGTGATGACAGGGGACCGAACACCGGGGAGCTGTTTTTT
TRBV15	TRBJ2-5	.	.	CATSRDSRKGETQYF	TGTGCCACCAGCAGAGATAGCCGTAAGGGAGAGACCCAGTACTTC
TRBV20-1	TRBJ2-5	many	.	CSAPDVNQETQYF	TGCAGTGCTCCTGACGTAAACCAAGAGACCCAGTACTTC
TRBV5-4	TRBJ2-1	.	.	CASSVRGFRANEQFF	TGTGCCAGCAGCGTTAGGGGATTCCGCGCGAATGAGCAGTTCTTC
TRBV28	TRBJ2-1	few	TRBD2	CASSLSGMYNEQFF	TGTGCCAGCAGTTTGAGCGGGATGTACAATGAGCAGTTCTTC
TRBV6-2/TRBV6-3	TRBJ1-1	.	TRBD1	CASSRMSGTGLLPRSEAFF	TGTGCCAGCAGTCGGATGAGTGGGACAGGGCTCCTCCCGAGATCTGAAGCTTTCTTT
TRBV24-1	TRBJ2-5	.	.	CATSDPDTQQETQYF	TGTGCCACCAGTGATCCTGACACACAACAAGAGACCCAGTACTTC